Included here is one T cell receptor beta chain sequence, with context. Its antigen remains unidentified. Base qualities are not provided; no much larger clone lies one nucleotide away. Deletion took 2 bases off V and 0 bases off J, with a span of 6 bases between the germline ends. Based on the germline V gene, the CDR1 and CDR2 sequences are SGHRS and YFSETQ. The CDR3, from cysteine to phenylalanine, totals 13 residues. The kept DNA is CDR3 alone, 39 bases in frame from the first base. This sample stems from a study of CD8+ T cells in alopecia areata (dated by TCRdb to the late 2010s). For the study in its entirety: The treated patients took part in an open-label pilot trial in which moderate-to-severe alopecia areata was treated with oral tofacitinib at 5 to 10 mg twice daily. Patients stayed on tofacitinib for 6 to 18 months and then had 6 months of follow-up off drug so that delayed response and recurrence could be assessed. Disease severity in treated patients was measured with the SALT score, which quantifies the percentage of affected scalp surface area. The study used high-throughput TCRbeta sequencing to examine T cell clonal expansion in alopecia areata, in both the C3H/HeJ mouse model and human patients. On the human side, TCRbeta sequencing was run on scalp tissue and on sorted CD4+ and CD8+ peripheral blood T cells from healthy controls and from alopecia areata patients with either patchy or totalis/universalis disease. Biopsies were taken from tofacitinib-treated patients at baseline and again at 4 and 24 weeks into treatment, and several of those patients also had a later scalp biopsy. Scalp clonality was compared across normal scalp (n=4), patchy alopecia areata scalp (n=8), and alopecia totalis/universalis scalp (n=8). The RNA source kit depended on sample type: the PAXgene miRNA kit for fixed scalp, the miRNeasy kit for PBMCs, and the RNeasy kit for mouse skin. Amplification of TCRbeta CDR3 regions was done by immunoSEQ multiplex PCR using 35 Vbeta forward primers and 13 Jbeta reverse primers. What the authors observed across the whole study: Because the treated cohort was small and included a single nonresponder, larger studies are needed to assess links between baseline CD8+ expansion and response. Lesional scalp, especially in alopecia totalis/universalis, showed higher clonality and more expanded CD8+ clones than normal scalp, suggesting antigenic drive. Unlike mouse skin, which is dominated by gammadelta T cells, normal human skin has resident alphabeta T cells that are also sequenced, and this complicates analysis of the scalp TCR repertoire. Tofacitinib significantly lowered scalp clonality and the number of expanded CD8+ clones among the top 100 scalp clones. Many expanded lesional clones persisted in scalp and blood during tofacitinib treatment, which may partly explain relapse after stopping treatment. Compared with mice, TCR sequences shared between patients were less clear, possibly partly because of HLA diversity across the patient population.

Sample time point, as interpreted from the label and publication: 24 weeks on oral tofacitinib. Reading the label with the study, this specimen's treatment or condition is: oral pan-JAK inhibitor, 5-10 mg twice daily. Lesional scalp punch biopsies and peripheral blood were obtained from alopecia areata patients. PBMCs were isolated by density centrifugation and stained for CD3, CD4 and CD8, after which CD4+ and CD8+ T cells were sorted on a FACSAria. Library preparation employed the immunoSEQ multiplex PCR assay. For TCR sequencing, RNA was extracted from every sample and reverse transcribed into cDNA to serve as template. First-strand cDNA was synthesized with SuperScript III using a 2:1 mix of oligo-dT and random hexamers. A synthetic immune receptor repertoire was used to gauge amplification bias, and whatever bias remained was removed computationally. Per the original workflow: Raw reads were preprocessed to remove errors, and CDR3 was defined by IMGT conventions from the conserved cysteine to phenylalanine. Clonality was computed as 1 minus the Shannon entropy, with the entropy normalized by log2 of the number of productive unique TCRs. Scalp TCRbeta sequences were cross-referenced with sorted blood CD4 and CD8 repertoires so that the CD4 or CD8 identity of scalp clones could be inferred. The clones in this table, taken by TCRdb from immuneACCESS, are in-frame only. Not every clone is retained; where verified, under half of the shortfall comes from an unresolved V gene, and the cause of the rest is unknown. The D gene and trimming were derived from the DNA, and the V and J assignments and clone size from that table. A total of over 80,000 clones appear in this sample, roughly 40% of them only once. The ten largest clones add up to 18% of the sample.

This material consisted of CD8+ T cells sorted from blood, taken at week 24, from a patient treated with tofacitinib. The chain is made from TRBV5-1 and TRBJ2-7, with no confidently assigned D gene. This clonotype was sampled from a human donor with alopecia areata. The nucleotides are TGCGCCAGCAGCTTAACAGTCTCCTACGAGCAGTACTTC. This is translated as CASSLTVSYEQYF.